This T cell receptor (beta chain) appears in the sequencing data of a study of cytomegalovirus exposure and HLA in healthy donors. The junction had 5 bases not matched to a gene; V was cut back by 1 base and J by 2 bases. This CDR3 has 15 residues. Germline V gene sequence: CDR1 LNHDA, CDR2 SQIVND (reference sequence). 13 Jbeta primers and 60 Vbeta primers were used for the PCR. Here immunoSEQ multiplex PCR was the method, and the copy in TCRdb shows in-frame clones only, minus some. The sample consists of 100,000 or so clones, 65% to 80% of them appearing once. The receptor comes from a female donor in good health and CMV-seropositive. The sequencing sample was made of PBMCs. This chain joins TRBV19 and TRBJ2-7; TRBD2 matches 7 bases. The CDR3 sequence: CASSIVPSGPYEQYF. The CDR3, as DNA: TGTGCCAGTAGTATAGTACCTAGCGGCCCCTACGAGCAGTACTTC. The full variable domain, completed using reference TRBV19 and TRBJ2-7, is DGGITQSPKYLFRKEGQNVTLSCEQNLNHDAMYWYRQDPGQGLRLIYYSQIVNDFQKGDIAEGYSVSREKKESFPLTVTSAQKNPTAFYLCASSIVPSGPYEQYFGPGTRLTVT.